Following are 13 T cell receptor beta chains from one sample sequenced in a study of cytomegalovirus exposure and HLA in healthy donors. The PCR made use of 60 Vbeta and 13 Jbeta primers. The repertoire was sequenced with immunoSEQ multiplex PCR; TCRdb's copy has only in-frame clones and lacks some. The sample lists more than 110,000 clones, over 70% occurring once. The specimen was PBMCs. Source of these receptors: a man aged 35-49 years in good health and CMV-seropositive.

The CDR3 spells CASSILGGGTQYF. The DNA of the CDR3 is TGTGCCAGTAGTATTCTCGGGGGAGGTACCCAGTACTTC. The chain links TRBV19 to TRBJ2-5; D is perhaps TRBD2 (6 bases). Trimming pared 3 bases from V and 8 bases from J, leaving 13 bases between. Germline CDR1 reads LNHDA; CDR2 reads SQIVND (reference sequence). The CDR3 consists of 13 residues.

The rearrangement links TRBV6-5 to TRBJ1-6; no firm D call. V lost 0 bases and J 10 bases, leaving 10 bases between the germline ends. The CDR3 runs 14 residues. Germline V gene sequence: CDR1 MNHEY, CDR2 SVGAGI. The CDR3 region has the DNA TGTGCCAGCAGTTACTCGCGGGGTACCTCACCCCTCCACTTT. This codes for CASSYSRGTSPLHF.

The J gene is TRBJ2-7, the V gene TRBV7-6, with 7 bases matching TRBD1. Germline CDR1 reads SGHVS; CDR2 reads FNYEAQ. The CDR3 length is 11 residues. V lost 5 bases, J lost 10 bases, and 5 bases stayed unmatched. In nucleotides, the CDR3 is TGTGCCAGCAGCGCCACAGGGGAACAGTACTTC. Residues: CASSATGEQYF.

The chain uses TRBV27 and TRBJ1-1; 9 nucleotides agree with TRBD1. This CDR3 has 18 residues. J lost 3 bases, V lost 0 bases, and 11 bases had no gene match. CDR1 and CDR2 from the germline V gene are MNHEY and SMNVEV (reference sequence). The CDR3 region is CASSLSNTGTGPDTEAFF. CDR3 sequence (DNA): TGTGCCAGCAGTTTATCGAATACCGGGACAGGGCCGGACACTGAAGCTTTCTTT.

This chain connects TRBV5-8 to TRBJ1-5; the match to TRBD1 covers 8 bases. The V gene's germline CDR1 is SGHTS and CDR2 YDEGEE. V lost 0 bases to trimming and J lost 4 bases; unmatched junction nucleotides: 9. The CDR3 sequence is 17 residues long. This CDR3 is CASSLARQGSRNQPQHF. CDR3 sequence (DNA): TGTGCCAGCAGCTTGGCCCGACAGGGGAGTAGGAATCAGCCCCAGCATTTT.

This chain links TRBV7-8 with TRBJ2-3; 9 nucleotides match TRBD2. The CDR3 extends over 15 amino acids. The ends lost 6 bases at V and 2 bases at J; junction bases unmatched: 6. CDR1 and CDR2 (germline): SGHVS, FQNEAQ. The chain's CDR3 is CASRATSGDTDTQYF. CDR3 nucleotides: TGTGCCAGCAGGGCGACTAGCGGAGACACAGATACGCAGTATTTT.

The chain recombines TRBV7-9 with TRBJ1-1; D call uncertain. This CDR3 has 15 residues. The V and J ends lost 1 base and 0 bases respectively, with 9 bases between them. Germline lookup yields CDR1 SEHNR and CDR2 FQNEAQ (reference sequence). CDR3 nucleotide sequence: TGTGCCAGCAGCTTAGGATCGGTAATGAACACTGAAGCTTTCTTT. Translating gives CASSLGSVMNTEAFF.

This clone showed up just a few times. This chain uses TRBV10-3 with TRBJ2-5, with D tentatively TRBD1 (6 bases). The DNA matches TRBJ2-7 better at its end, which makes the J call doubtful. Per the germline V gene, CDR1 is ENHRY and CDR2 is SYGVKD. The CDR3 has 15 residues. The DNA for the CDR3 is TGTGCCATCAGTGAGTCTGGGGGCAAAGGCTACGAGCAGTACTTC. It is translated as CAISESGGKGYEQYF.

The chain carries TRBV7-8 and TRBJ1-6; TRBD1 is a possible D gene (5 bases). V dropped 2 bases and J dropped 13 bases, with 15 bases sitting between them. Per germline, CDR1 SGHVS and CDR2 FQNEAQ. This CDR3 is built from 14 residues. The CDR3 coding sequence is TGTGCCAGCAGCTTATATCAGGGACTTCTTCCCCTCCACTTT. This encodes CASSLYQGLLPLHF.

The chain is built from TRBV4-2 and TRBJ1-4, with a tentative D call TRBD1 (6 bases). Trimming took off 4 bases at V and 4 bases at J, with 22 bases between the two ends. CDR1 LGHNA and CDR2 YNFKEQ come from the germline V gene. The CDR3 is 18 residues long. In DNA form, the CDR3 reads TGTGCCAGCAGCCTAAAAGCCCCCGCGAGGGGGAATAATGAAAAACTGTTTTTT. It yields the protein CASSLKAPARGNNEKLFF.

This clone was observed a handful of times. This sequence joins TRBV5-8 and TRBJ2-7, with D possibly being TRBD1 (6 bases). With 0 bases removed from V and 5 bases from J, the gap between germline ends came to 12 bases. The CDR3 is made up of 14 amino acids. In germline, CDR1 is SGHTS, CDR2 YDEGEE. The CDR3: CASSLDREIHEQYF. The CDR3, as DNA: TGTGCCAGCAGCTTGGACAGGGAGATCCACGAGCAGTACTTC.

The table lists this clone with a few counts. V gene TRBV4-3 combines with J gene TRBJ1-2; weak D call: TRBD1 (5 bases). Germline V CDR1 and CDR2: LGHNA, YSLEER. The CDR3 length is 15 residues. Between the trimmed V and J ends, which lost 1 base and 3 bases, there was a span of 12 bases. The CDR3 nucleotides read TGCGCCAGCAGCCAAGTAGCAGGGTCGGACTATGGCTACACCTTC. Its translation: CASSQVAGSDYGYTF.

This clone was counted a single time. The chain carries TRBV10-3 and TRBJ2-7; D may be TRBD1 (6 bases). V gave up 3 bases and J gave up 3 bases, with 18 bases separating them. The CDR3 is 16 amino acids. Germline CDR1 and CDR2: ENHRY and SYGVKD. CDR3 in amino acids: CAISDHLQGSSYEQYF. The DNA of the CDR3 is TGTGCCATCAGTGATCATCTTCAGGGGTCGAGCTACGAGCAGTACTTC.